A selection of T cell receptor beta chains follows, all from one sample in a study of T-cell reconstitution after alpha-beta-depleted transplantation in children. TCRdb analysed the PCR reads with MiXCR anew, one entry per CDR3 protein. The table records a few hundred thousand distinct CDR3 sequences, approximately 20% of them present only once. The sample consisted of PBMCs from the stem cell graft donor, taken from the stem cell graft. The receptor source for this set is a human donor who donated a stem cell graft to a child with acute lymphoblastic leukemia. The CDR3 runs from the conserved cysteine through the conserved F or W. Each record gives: clone size, D gene, J gene, V gene, CDR3 protein, CDR3 DNA. D genes are given only for firm matches. Some rows have no size entry. The others give once, few or many, or a class for an expanded clone.

clone size: once; D gene: NA; J gene: TRBJ2-2; V gene: TRBV19; CDR3 protein: CASSRHQNTGELFF; CDR3 DNA: TGTGCCAGTAGTCGACATCAGAACACCGGGGAGCTGTTTTTT
clone size: many; D gene: NA; J gene: TRBJ2-5; V gene: TRBV29-1; CDR3 protein: CSVEQGRVQETQYF; CDR3 DNA: TGCAGCGTTGAACAGGGAAGGGTCCAAGAGACCCAGTACTTC
clone size: NA; D gene: NA; J gene: TRBJ1-2; V gene: TRBV5-1; CDR3 protein: CASSLEPGRAAFNYGYTF; CDR3 DNA: TGCGCCAGCAGCTTGGAGCCCGGCAGGGCGGCGTTTAACTATGGCTACACCTTC
clone size: few; D gene: NA; J gene: TRBJ1-6; V gene: TRBV12-3/TRBV12-4; CDR3 protein: CASRIGFNSPLHF; CDR3 DNA: TGTGCCAGCAGGATTGGGTTTAATTCACCCCTCCACTTT
clone size: few; D gene: TRBD2; J gene: TRBJ2-3; V gene: TRBV5-1; CDR3 protein: CASSLERDNTDTQYF; CDR3 DNA: TGCGCCAGCAGCTTGGAGCGGGATAACACAGATACGCAGTATTTT
clone size: NA; D gene: NA; J gene: TRBJ1-2; V gene: TRBV29-1; CDR3 protein: CSTGSLGGYTF; CDR3 DNA: TGCAGCACTGGGAGTTTGGGTGGCTACACCTTC
clone size: few; D gene: NA; J gene: TRBJ2-4; V gene: TRBV2; CDR3 protein: CASSEGRAKNIQYF; CDR3 DNA: TGTGCCAGCAGTGAGGGCAGAGCCAAAAACATTCAGTACTTC
clone size: once; D gene: NA; J gene: TRBJ2-1; V gene: TRBV21-1; CDR3 protein: CASSRPRDYTYNEQFF; CDR3 DNA: TGTGCCAGCAGCAGACCCCGGGACTATACCTACAATGAGCAGTTCTTC
clone size: few; D gene: NA; J gene: TRBJ1-5; V gene: TRBV15; CDR3 protein: CATSRGPRKNQPQHF; CDR3 DNA: TGTGCCACCAGCAGAGGACCCCGGAAAAATCAGCCCCAGCATTTT
clone size: NA; D gene: TRBD1; J gene: TRBJ2-7; V gene: TRBV7-9; CDR3 protein: CASSHGQGLSYEQYF; CDR3 DNA: TGTGCCAGCAGCCATGGACAGGGCTTATCCTACGAGCAGTACTTC
clone size: few; D gene: NA; J gene: TRBJ2-7; V gene: TRBV20-1; CDR3 protein: CSASPPRASYEQYF; CDR3 DNA: TGCAGTGCTAGTCCTCCGCGGGCGTCCTACGAGCAGTACTTC
clone size: NA; D gene: TRBD1; J gene: TRBJ1-1; V gene: TRBV27; CDR3 protein: CASSLGGGGATEAFF; CDR3 DNA: TGTGCCAGCAGTTTGGGTGGAGGGGGCGCCACTGAAGCTTTCTTT
clone size: few; D gene: NA; J gene: TRBJ2-5; V gene: TRBV12-3/TRBV12-4; CDR3 protein: CASSWGGGQETQYF; CDR3 DNA: TGTGCCAGCAGTTGGGGAGGGGGACAAGAGACCCAGTACTTC
clone size: many; D gene: NA; J gene: TRBJ1-5; V gene: TRBV6-5; CDR3 protein: CAIPGGGQPQHF; CDR3 DNA: TGTGCCATCCCCGGGGGAGGTCAGCCCCAGCATTTT
clone size: NA; D gene: NA; J gene: TRBJ2-1; V gene: TRBV30; CDR3 protein: CAWSVEAVRQFF; CDR3 DNA: TGTGCCTGGAGTGTGGAGGCGGTGCGGCAGTTCTTC
clone size: NA; D gene: NA; J gene: TRBJ1-5; V gene: TRBV18; CDR3 protein: CASSPTVEILSNQPQHF; CDR3 DNA: TGTGCCAGCTCACCAACTGTGGAGATCCTTAGCAATCAGCCCCAGCATTTT
clone size: few; D gene: NA; J gene: TRBJ1-2; V gene: TRBV9; CDR3 protein: CASSVEFPGNYGYTF; CDR3 DNA: TGTGCCAGCAGCGTAGAGTTCCCAGGGAACTATGGCTACACCTTC
clone size: NA; D gene: TRBD1; J gene: TRBJ2-7; V gene: TRBV5-1; CDR3 protein: CASQTGTGYSEQYF; CDR3 DNA: TGCGCCAGCCAGACCGGGACAGGGTATTCCGAGCAGTACTTC
clone size: NA; D gene: NA; J gene: TRBJ1-2; V gene: TRBV29-1; CDR3 protein: CSVPGNGYTF; CDR3 DNA: TGCAGCGTACCGGGGAATGGCTACACCTTC
clone size: few; D gene: TRBD1; J gene: TRBJ2-2; V gene: TRBV6-2/TRBV6-3; CDR3 protein: CASSYSPGQGTGELFF; CDR3 DNA: TGTGCCAGCAGTTACTCCCCGGGACAGGGGACCGGGGAGCTGTTTTTT
clone size: few; D gene: NA; J gene: TRBJ2-2; V gene: TRBV5-1; CDR3 protein: CASSPDAGNTGELFF; CDR3 DNA: TGCGCCAGCAGCCCGGACGCGGGAAACACCGGGGAGCTGTTTTTT
clone size: few; D gene: NA; J gene: TRBJ1-2; V gene: TRBV5-1; CDR3 protein: CASSLSGNGYTF; CDR3 DNA: TGCGCCAGCAGCCTGTCAGGGAATGGCTACACCTTC
clone size: NA; D gene: TRBD2; J gene: TRBJ2-7; V gene: TRBV6-1; CDR3 protein: CASSQGLAGVPYEQYF; CDR3 DNA: TGTGCCAGCAGCCAGGGACTAGCGGGAGTGCCCTACGAGCAGTACTTC
clone size: NA; D gene: NA; J gene: TRBJ2-7; V gene: TRBV5-1; CDR3 protein: CASGRGGNEDYEQYF; CDR3 DNA: TGCGCCAGCGGCAGGGGCGGTAACGAGGACTACGAGCAGTACTTC
clone size: NA; D gene: NA; J gene: TRBJ2-1; V gene: TRBV6-6; CDR3 protein: CASSWGGSNEQFF; CDR3 DNA: TGTGCCAGCAGTTGGGGTGGAAGCAATGAGCAGTTCTTC
clone size: NA; D gene: NA; J gene: TRBJ1-2; V gene: TRBV27; CDR3 protein: CASSLGGEVTSYGDTF; CDR3 DNA: TGTGCCAGCAGTTTAGGCGGAGAGGTGACAAGTTATGGCGACACCTTC
clone size: few; D gene: NA; J gene: TRBJ2-2; V gene: TRBV4-1; CDR3 protein: CASRLQNTGELFF; CDR3 DNA: TGCGCCAGCAGGCTACAGAACACCGGGGAGCTGTTTTTT
clone size: few; D gene: TRBD1; J gene: TRBJ1-4; V gene: TRBV6-5; CDR3 protein: CASSYSGGINEKLFF; CDR3 DNA: TGTGCCAGCAGTTATTCAGGGGGTATTAATGAAAAACTGTTTTTT
clone size: NA; D gene: NA; J gene: TRBJ2-3; V gene: TRBV5-6; CDR3 protein: CASSLEASGTDTQYF; CDR3 DNA: TGTGCCAGCAGCTTGGAGGCTAGCGGCACAGATACGCAGTATTTT
clone size: NA; D gene: TRBD2; J gene: TRBJ2-1; V gene: TRBV6-1; CDR3 protein: CASSEASRLAGGREQFF; CDR3 DNA: TGTGCCAGCAGTGAAGCGTCCCGGCTAGCGGGAGGGCGGGAGCAGTTCTTC
clone size: NA; D gene: NA; J gene: TRBJ1-3; V gene: TRBV27; CDR3 protein: CASSPLGHGNTIYF; CDR3 DNA: TGTGCCAGCAGTCCCCTCGGACACGGAAACACCATATATTTT
clone size: NA; D gene: TRBD1; J gene: TRBJ1-1; V gene: TRBV3-1; CDR3 protein: CASSHVPGQGDGAFF; CDR3 DNA: TGTGCCAGCAGCCATGTTCCGGGACAGGGAGATGGAGCTTTCTTT
clone size: few; D gene: TRBD2; J gene: TRBJ2-2; V gene: TRBV27; CDR3 protein: CASRGWASGSAGELFF; CDR3 DNA: TGTGCCAGCAGAGGGTGGGCTAGCGGGAGTGCCGGGGAGCTGTTTTTT
clone size: few; D gene: NA; J gene: TRBJ1-2; V gene: TRBV5-6; CDR3 protein: CASSLLGTAAGDGYTF; CDR3 DNA: TGTGCCAGCAGCTTGTTGGGGACGGCGGCGGGCGATGGCTACACCTTC
clone size: NA; D gene: NA; J gene: TRBJ1-1; V gene: TRBV7-9; CDR3 protein: CASSLAQGWNTEAFF; CDR3 DNA: TGTGCCAGCAGCTTAGCCCAGGGATGGAACACTGAAGCTTTCTTT
clone size: many; D gene: TRBD2; J gene: TRBJ2-1; V gene: TRBV7-3; CDR3 protein: CASSLALAGTYNEQFF; CDR3 DNA: TGTGCCAGCAGCCTAGCACTAGCGGGAACCTACAATGAGCAGTTCTTC
clone size: NA; D gene: NA; J gene: TRBJ2-5; V gene: TRBV20-1; CDR3 protein: CSARFSGGETQYF; CDR3 DNA: TGCAGTGCTAGATTTTCGGGGGGCGAGACCCAGTACTTC
clone size: few; D gene: NA; J gene: TRBJ2-3; V gene: TRBV9; CDR3 protein: CASSDKLGTDTQYF; CDR3 DNA: TGTGCCAGCAGCGATAAACTAGGCACAGATACGCAGTATTTT
clone size: NA; D gene: NA; J gene: TRBJ2-6; V gene: TRBV21-1; CDR3 protein: CASSRGRASGANVLTF; CDR3 DNA: TGTGCCAGCTCCCGGGGCCGGGCCTCTGGGGCCAACGTCCTGACTTTC
clone size: NA; D gene: TRBD2; J gene: TRBJ2-1; V gene: TRBV20-1; CDR3 protein: CSASPPRAGTYNEQFF; CDR3 DNA: TGCAGTGCTAGCCCCCCGAGAGCGGGAACCTACAATGAGCAGTTCTTC
clone size: few; D gene: NA; J gene: TRBJ1-2; V gene: TRBV5-1; CDR3 protein: CASSLFRARPGKLHGYTF; CDR3 DNA: TGCGCCAGCAGCTTGTTCCGGGCGCGCCCGGGAAAGCTTCATGGCTACACCTTC
clone size: many; D gene: TRBD1; J gene: TRBJ2-1; V gene: TRBV20-1; CDR3 protein: CSARVDRGYNEQFF; CDR3 DNA: TGCAGTGCTAGAGTTGACAGGGGTTACAATGAGCAGTTCTTC
clone size: NA; D gene: TRBD1; J gene: TRBJ2-1; V gene: TRBV12-3/TRBV12-4; CDR3 protein: CASSAWTGHNEQFF; CDR3 DNA: TGTGCCAGCAGTGCATGGACAGGGCATAATGAGCAGTTCTTC
clone size: few; D gene: NA; J gene: TRBJ2-5; V gene: TRBV27; CDR3 protein: CASSLLGYAEEKETQYF; CDR3 DNA: TGTGCCAGCAGTTTACTAGGCTATGCAGAAGAAAAAGAGACCCAGTACTTC
clone size: NA; D gene: TRBD2; J gene: TRBJ2-1; V gene: TRBV7-9; CDR3 protein: CASSQTSGRAWWEQFF; CDR3 DNA: TGTGCCAGCAGCCAGACTAGCGGGAGGGCCTGGTGGGAGCAGTTCTTC
clone size: NA; D gene: TRBD2; J gene: TRBJ2-1; V gene: TRBV5-1; CDR3 protein: CASSLDIRGVIGNEQFF; CDR3 DNA: TGCGCCAGCAGCTTGGACATACGGGGGGTTATTGGTAATGAGCAGTTCTTC
clone size: few; D gene: NA; J gene: TRBJ2-2; V gene: TRBV9; CDR3 protein: CASSERAWNTGELFF; CDR3 DNA: TGTGCCAGCAGCGAGCGGGCTTGGAACACCGGGGAGCTGTTTTTT
clone size: NA; D gene: NA; J gene: TRBJ1-6; V gene: TRBV6-1; CDR3 protein: CATIPRNYNSPLHF; CDR3 DNA: TGTGCCACCATACCTCGGAATTATAATTCACCCCTCCACTTT